The 17 T cell receptor beta chains in this list originate from one sample, sequenced in a study of shared clonotypes between healthy human individuals. Here immunoSEQ multiplex PCR was the method, and the copy in TCRdb shows in-frame clones only, minus some. The data show some 500,000 clones, roughly 85% seen once. The sequencing input was PBMCs. These receptors were obtained from a woman between 40 and 55 years old in good health. Some clones in this sample may be carry-over from other donors' samples.

The genes are TRBV19 and TRBJ2-1, with D unresolved. Germline CDR1 is LNHDA and CDR2 is SQIVND (reference sequence). CDR3 length: 14 amino acids. V gave up 3 bases and J gave up 8 bases, with 14 bases separating them. The CDR3 sequence: CASSIKALMYEQFF. The CDR3 DNA is TGTGCCAGTAGTATTAAGGCCCTCATGTATGAGCAGTTCTTC.

This chain uses TRBV7-6 with TRBJ2-5; the match to TRBD1 covers 8 bases. Germline V gene sequence: CDR1 SGHVS, CDR2 FNYEAQ. This CDR3 has 16 amino acids. V lost 1 base and J lost 5; bases outside the gene matches: 9. Written as DNA, the CDR3 is TGTGCCAGCAGCTTAGGGGGGACAGGCCCCTGGGAGACCCAGTACTTC. Its protein is CASSLGGTGPWETQYF.

The genes are TRBV11-2 and TRBJ1-3; 8 bases line up with TRBD1. V gave up 0 bases and J gave up 4 bases; unmatched junction bases: 5. Looked up from germline, CDR1 is SGHAT and CDR2 is FQNNGV. The CDR3 is 16 amino acids. Written as DNA, the CDR3 is TGTGCCAGCAGCTTAGATCAGGGGGCAGCAGGAAACACCATATATTTT. Translated, it gives CASSLDQGAAGNTIYF.

The chain carries TRBV7-2 and TRBJ2-5; D perhaps matches TRBD1 (5 bases). Germline loops: CDR1 SGHTA, CDR2 FQGNSA. The CDR3 loop spans 13 amino acids. Trimming took off 5 bases at V and 5 bases at J, with 12 bases between the two ends. CDR3 nucleotides: TGTGCCAGCAGCCTAGGGGTTTCTGAGACCCAGTACTTC. It is translated as CASSLGVSETQYF.

The chain uses TRBV7-9 and TRBJ2-7, with D possibly being TRBD2 (6 bases). Germline assignment: CDR1 SEHNR and CDR2 FQNEAQ (reference sequence). Trimming pared 1 base from V and 3 bases from J, leaving 10 bases between. This CDR3 has 14 residues. CDR3: CASSLDGGDYEQYF. In DNA, the CDR3 is TGTGCCAGCAGCTTAGACGGAGGGGACTACGAGCAGTACTTC.

In this sample, this clone turned up a few times. The chain joins TRBV6-1 to TRBJ1-5; possible D gene TRBD1, 6 bases. The CDR3 covers 15 residues. Trimming took off 1 base at V and 2 bases at J, with 9 bases between the two ends. Germline V lookup: CDR1 MNHNS, CDR2 SASEGT. CDR3 in DNA: TGTGCCAGCAGTGAAGACAGGGTGGGCAATCAGCCCCAGCATTTT. Its translation is CASSEDRVGNQPQHF.

The chain couples TRBV4-1 to TRBJ1-3, with a weak D call TRBD1 (5 bases). V was pared by 10 bases and J by 6 bases, with 19 bases between. This CDR3 is 14 amino acids long. Germline loops: CDR1 MGHRA, CDR2 YSYEKL. CDR3 sequence (DNA): TGCGCCACCAGAGAGACGGGGGTGGCAAACACCATATATTTT. This gives the protein CATRETGVANTIYF.

The rearrangement uses TRBV7-2 and TRBJ1-1; no clear D. Trimming cost V 2 bases and J 4 bases, with 8 bases left between them. CDR1 and CDR2 (germline): SGHTA, FQGNSA. The CDR3 is 13 residues long. The CDR3 spells CASSLRSPTEAFF. In DNA form, the CDR3 reads TGTGCCAGCAGCTTAAGGTCTCCCACTGAAGCTTTCTTT.

V gene TRBV10-1 combines with J gene TRBJ2-5; maybe TRBD2 (5 bases). This CDR3 is built from 14 residues. The V end lost 3 bases, the J end lost 0 bases, and 8 bases lay between the germline ends. Germline CDR1 and CDR2: WNHNN and SYGVQD (reference sequence). The CDR3 DNA reads TGCGCCAGCAGTGAAACACTAGACCAAGAGACCCAGTACTTC. Protein product: CASSETLDQETQYF.

This sequence joins TRBV28 and TRBJ2-7; 9 bases line up with TRBD1. The CDR3 is 14 amino acids. Germline V CDR1 and CDR2: MDHEN, SYDVKM. The trim removed 8 bases at V and 4 bases at J, leaving 9 bases unmatched. CDR3 sequence (DNA): TGTGCCAGCGGCTCCGGGACAGGGATTTACGAGCAGTACTTC. Translated, it gives CASGSGTGIYEQYF.

Note on this clone: Other DNA sequences within the sample encode an identical CDR3. The J gene is TRBJ2-5, the V gene TRBV15, with D unclear. The germline gives CDR1 LNHNV, CDR2 YYDKDF (reference sequence). This CDR3 has 14 amino acids. V lost 0 bases to trimming and J lost 2 bases, with 7 bases between them. The DNA of the CDR3 is TGTGCCACCAGCAGAGATCTCGGTCAAGAGACCCAGTACTTC. It translates to CATSRDLGQETQYF. The full variable domain, in which reference TRBV15 and TRBJ2-5 provide the parts outside the CDR3, is DAMVIQNPRYQVTQFGKPVTLSCSQTLNHNVMYWYQQKSSQAPKLLFHYYDKDFNNEADTPDNFQSRRPNTSFCFLDIRSPGLGDTAMYLCATSRDLGQETQYFGPGTRLLVL.

In this sample, this clone turned up once. The rearrangement joins TRBV7-2 to TRBJ2-7, with D unclear. CDR3 length: 14 amino acids. Germline CDR1 is SGHTA and CDR2 is FQGNSA. V was cut by 5 bases and J by 0 bases, with 11 bases left in between. The CDR3 protein is CASSGISSSYEQYF. CDR3 coding DNA: TGTGCCAGCAGCGGAATATCAAGCTCCTACGAGCAGTACTTC.

The chain uses TRBV7-7 and TRBJ2-7; TRBD2 matches 13 bases. The length of the CDR3 is 14 residues. The J segment lost 6 bases and the V segment lost 5 bases, leaving 4 bases of the junction unmatched. Germline-derived CDR1 and CDR2 are SSHAT and FNYEAQ (reference sequence). The CDR3: CASSAGLAGSEQYF. The CDR3 nucleotides are TGTGCCAGCAGCGCGGGACTAGCGGGGAGCGAGCAGTACTTC.

This chain connects TRBV11-1 to TRBJ2-7; a weak D match, TRBD1 (6 bases). The CDR3 is 13 residues long. V was cut by 5 bases and J by 2 bases, with 10 bases left in between. CDR1 is SGHAT and CDR2 is FQDESV in the germline V gene (reference sequence). This CDR3 is CASSADSTYEQYF. CDR3 DNA sequence: TGTGCCAGCAGCGCGGACAGCACCTACGAGCAGTACTTC.

Many counts were recorded for this clone. This chain joins TRBV7-2 and TRBJ1-5, with D perhaps TRBD1 (5 bases). The germline V gene encodes CDR1 SGHTA and CDR2 FQGNSA. The ends were cut back, 4 bases at V and 7 bases at J, with 17 bases in the middle. The CDR3 covers 15 residues. CDR3 DNA: TGTGCCAGCAGCTCTCTGCTGGGGGGAGGGCAGCCCCAGCATTTT. Protein sequence: CASSSLLGGGQPQHF.

The J gene is TRBJ2-7, the V gene TRBV7-9; the match to TRBD2 covers 8 bases. CDR1 and CDR2 (germline): SEHNR, FQNEAQ (reference sequence). V lost 7 bases and J lost 3; bases outside the gene matches: 8. The CDR3 is 14 amino acids. For the CDR3, the DNA is TGTGCCAGCAACAGAGCGGGGGAGAACTACGAGCAGTACTTC. Translated, it gives CASNRAGENYEQYF.

The rearrangement links TRBV28 to TRBJ2-1; TRBD2 aligns across 8 bases. This CDR3 region has 14 residues. J lost 6 bases, V lost 2 bases, and 3 bases had no gene match. CDR1 is MDHEN and CDR2 is SYDVKM in the germline V gene. The CDR3 region has the DNA TGTGCCAGCAGTTTACCCGGGACTAGCAATGAGCAGTTCTTC. Its protein is CASSLPGTSNEQFF.